These 27 T cell receptor beta chains share one sample of origin, sequenced in a study of T cells in Graves' hyperthyroidism and ophthalmopathy. It was RNA transcripts that yielded the amplified TCR beta CDR3 regions. With the HTBI primer set, the TCR CDR3 went through a first round of RT-PCR. MiXCR, applied by TCRdb to the multiplex PCR reads, yields one record per CDR3 protein. Among about 720,000 distinct CDR3 sequences listed, 15% to 20% were seen once. Material: blood. The receptor source for this set is a young man with Graves' hyperthyroidism.

This clonotype has at least ten counts. The chain couples TRBV28 to TRBJ2-7; 7 positions agree with TRBD1. Germline CDR1 is MDHEN and CDR2 is SYDVKM. The CDR3 covers 13 residues. The J segment lost 2 bases and the V segment lost 6 bases, leaving 4 bases of the junction unmatched. CDR3 protein: CASRLTGAYEQYF. The CDR3 DNA sequence: TGTGCCAGCAGGCTAACAGGGGCCTACGAGCAGTACTTC. Variable domain in full (rest from reference TRBV28 and TRBJ2-7): DVKVTQSSRYLVKRTGEKVFLECVQDMDHENMFWYRQDPGLGLRLIYFSYDVKMKEKGDIPEGYSVSREKKERFSLILESASTNQTSMYLCASRLTGAYEQYFGPGTRLTVT.

The chain recombines TRBV29-1 with TRBJ1-1; D may be TRBD1 (5 bases). The CDR3 is 13 residues long. The V end lost 3 bases, the J end lost 4 bases, and 12 bases lay between the germline ends. Germline V gives CDR1 SQVTM, CDR2 ANQGSEA. CDR3 sequence (DNA): TGCAGCGTTGACGGGACCGCCGGCACTGAAGCTTTCTTT. It is translated as CSVDGTAGTEAFF.

As regards this clonotype: A much bigger clone sits one base away, suggesting this may be a read error. The chain joins TRBV6-5 to TRBJ1-5, with TRBD1 matching over 8 bases. The CDR3 loop spans 15 amino acids. Germline CDR1 MNHEY, CDR2 SVGAGI. CDR3 DNA sequence: TGTGCCAGCAGTTCCTCAGGGGGCGGCAATCAGCCCAAGCATTTT. This gives the protein CASSSSGGGNQPKHF.

The V gene is TRBV7-9, the J gene TRBJ1-2; 7 bases are shared with TRBD1. Germline CDR1 and CDR2: SEHNR and FQNEAQ (reference sequence). V shed 5 bases and J 8 bases; nucleotides not matched to a gene: 8. The length of the CDR3 is 13 residues. CDR3 DNA sequence: TGTGCCAGCAGCCTTGGGACAGAAGAGGGCTACACCTTC. Protein: CASSLGTEEGYTF.

The chain uses TRBV20-1 and TRBJ2-5, with D unresolved. CDR1 is DFQATT and CDR2 is SNEGSKA in the germline V gene (reference sequence). The V and J ends lost 0 bases and 2 bases respectively, with 10 bases between them. The CDR3 has 14 residues. The DNA of the CDR3 is TGCAGTGCTAGAGACCACTTGAGGCAAGAGACCCAGTACTTC. Translated, it gives CSARDHLRQETQYF.

As for this clonotype: A read error may produce the germline difference seen at one junction end. This chain connects TRBV9 to TRBJ2-1; the match to TRBD1 covers 7 bases. The CDR3 has 17 residues. Germline values: CDR1 SGDLS, CDR2 YYNGEE. CDR3 sequence (DNA): TGTGCCAGGAGCGTTGGCAGTGTAGGGACAGATTACAATGAGCAGTTCTTC. Translated, it gives CARSVGSVGTDYNEQFF.

In this sample, this clonotype turned up a few times. The rearrangement joins TRBV12-3 or TRBV12-4 to TRBJ1-3; D is ambiguous. This CDR3 region has 11 residues. V dropped 7 bases and J dropped 9 bases, with 10 bases sitting between them. The CDR3 reads CASTPASTIYF. CDR3 nucleotide sequence: TGTGCCAGCACCCCGGCAAGCACCATATATTTT.

This clonotype came up once. The chain combines TRBV28 with TRBJ1-2, with D tentatively TRBD1 (6 bases). V lost 7 bases, J lost 8 bases, and 17 bases lay in between. CDR3 length: 13 residues. The germline CDR1 and CDR2 sequences are MDHEN and SYDVKM. The CDR3 DNA sequence: TGTGCCAGCAAGCCGGGGGCCCCTGAGGGCTACACCTTC. It encodes CASKPGAPEGYTF.

This chain uses TRBV20-1 with TRBJ2-5, with a possible D match to TRBD1 (5 bases). The CDR3 is 15 residues long. CDR1 and CDR2 (germline): DFQATT, SNEGSKA (reference sequence). V lost 3 bases and J lost 2, with 16 bases in between. CDR3 DNA sequence: TGCAGTGCTAGCGACAGCCTACAGACGCAAGAGACCCAGTACTTC. It translates to CSASDSLQTQETQYF.

This clonotype was observed a few times. The chain has TRBV25-1 and TRBJ2-1; 7 bases map to TRBD2. V dropped 10 bases and J dropped 5; count of bases not matched to a gene: 5. This CDR3 spans 12 amino acids. Germline V gene lookup returns CDR1 MGHDK and CDR2 SYGVNS. The CDR3 DNA is TGTGCCAAATCCGGGAGGAACAATGAGCAGTTCTTC. Protein product: CAKSGRNNEQFF.

This clonotype was recorded at least ten times. V and J are TRBV10-3 and TRBJ2-1; D not resolved. The CDR3 spans 13 residues. CDR1 and CDR2 from the germline V gene are ENHRY and SYGVKD. Trimming stripped 3 bases from V and 3 bases from J, with 6 bases between. The CDR3 here is CAISDWGYNEQFF. CDR3 in DNA: TGTGCCATCAGTGATTGGGGCTACAATGAGCAGTTCTTC.

This clonotype has just a few counts. The chain uses TRBV14 and TRBJ2-1, with D possibly TRBD2 on 5 matching bases. V was clipped by 2 bases and J by 1 base, with 9 bases between them. The CDR3 covers 15 residues. Germline V gene data show CDR1 as SGHDN and CDR2 as FVKESK. For the CDR3, the DNA is TGTGCCAGCAGCCAACTCCGCGGGTCCTACAATGAGCAGTTCTTC. Its protein is CASSQLRGSYNEQFF.

This clonotype showed up many times. CDR3 loop: CASSFSFGTEAFF. For the CDR3, the DNA is TGTGCCAGCAGTTTTTCATTTGGGACTGAAGCTTTCTTT. This chain connects TRBV12-3 or TRBV12-4 to TRBJ1-1; no definite D call. This CDR3 spans 13 amino acids. V was cut by 3 bases and J by 5 bases, with 10 bases left in between.

This clonotype occurred a few times. V is TRBV11-3 and J is TRBJ2-1, with 11 bases lining up with TRBD2. V was pared by 1 base and J by 3 bases, with 5 bases of the junction left unmatched. CDR1 and CDR2 (germline): SGHNT, YENEEA. The CDR3 loop spans 17 amino acids. DNA of the CDR3: TGTGCCAGCAGCTTAGGTACCGGGACTAGCGGCTACAATGAGCAGTTCTTC. This translates into CASSLGTGTSGYNEQFF.

This clonotype occurred many times. This sequence joins TRBV12-3 or TRBV12-4 and TRBJ2-3; 8 nucleotides line up with TRBD2. The V gene end was trimmed by 7 bases and the J gene end by 0 bases; junction bases not matched to a gene: 9. The CDR3 runs 16 residues. The CDR3 bases are TGTGCCAGCACCCTTCGACTAGCGAGTAGCACAGATACGCAGTATTTT. It is translated as CASTLRLASSTDTQYF.

There are a few counts of this clonotype. The V call is TRBV30, the J call TRBJ2-3; D not certain. Germline values: CDR1 GTSNPN, CDR2 SVGIG (reference sequence). The CDR3 sequence is 12 residues long. V dropped 3 bases and J dropped 2 bases, with 6 bases sitting between them. The CDR3 region is CAWRSTTDTQYF. CDR3 in DNA: TGTGCCTGGAGGAGCACCACAGATACGCAGTATTTT.

V and J are TRBV7-9 and TRBJ2-5; TRBD1 agrees at 10 bases. Germline V lookup: CDR1 SEHNR, CDR2 FQNEAQ (reference sequence). The CDR3 sequence is 16 residues long. With V trimmed by 5 bases and J by 6 bases, 12 bases remained unmatched. The CDR3 DNA follows: TGTGCCAGCAGCGTCACCGGGACAGGGGATCGGAAGACCCAGTACTTC. Its protein is CASSVTGTGDRKTQYF.

There are a few counts of this clonotype. The chain joins TRBV28 to TRBJ1-5, with a tentative D call TRBD1 (6 bases). The CDR3 covers 14 residues. Germline-derived CDR1 and CDR2 are MDHEN and SYDVKM. The germline V and J ends were trimmed by 4 bases and 5 bases, with 12 bases remaining between them. The CDR3 bases are TGTGCCAGCAGTTCTAGGACAGCTGATCAGCCCCAGCATTTT. Translation: CASSSRTADQPQHF.

In its sample, this clonotype was seen a few times. The chain joins TRBV4-2 to TRBJ1-6, with D possibly being TRBD1 (6 bases). CDR1 is LGHNA, CDR2 YNFKEQ, per germline. V lost 1 base and J lost 8, with 15 bases in between. This CDR3 is 16 amino acids long. CDR3 in amino acids: CASSQAGTRGDSPLHF. In DNA form, the CDR3 reads TGTGCCAGCAGCCAAGCCGGGACAAGGGGGGATTCACCCCTCCACTTT.

In its sample, this clonotype was seen many times. V is TRBV30 and J is TRBJ1-6; D is ambiguous. CDR3 length: 14 residues. Trimming removed 4 bases at V and 9 bases at J, with 16 bases between. Germline loops: CDR1 GTSNPN, CDR2 SVGIG (reference sequence). The CDR3 here is CAWTPISGVSPLHF. The CDR3 DNA reads as TGTGCCTGGACTCCAATATCCGGGGTTTCACCCCTCCACTTT.

V is TRBV27 and J is TRBJ2-7; no clear D gene. The CDR3 is 14 residues long. Trimming took 6 bases from V and 2 from J, leaving 14 bases between them. CDR1 MNHEY and CDR2 SMNVEV come from the germline V gene (reference sequence). The CDR3 DNA reads as TGTGCCAGCAGCCCGGAGCGCCGAACCTACGAGCAGTACTTC. It translates to CASSPERRTYEQYF.

At least ten counts were recorded for this clonotype. The chain couples TRBV5-6 to TRBJ1-5; D is unresolved. This CDR3 comprises 18 residues. Deletions cut 2 bases from V and 1 base from J, with 19 bases between. The V gene's germline CDR1 is SGHDT and CDR2 YYEEEE. The CDR3 DNA follows: TGTGCCAGCAGCTTCCGCCCCCGAGGGAGGTCAAGCAATCAGCCCCAGCATTTT. This codes for CASSFRPRGRSSNQPQHF.

This sequence joins TRBV27 and TRBJ2-3; 10 bases are a match to TRBD2. After removal of 7 bases from V and 2 bases from J, the junction contained 6 bases not matched to a gene. Per germline, CDR1 MNHEY and CDR2 SMNVEV (reference sequence). The CDR3 contains 15 residues. The CDR3 DNA follows: TGTGCCAGCACCGGGGGGACTAGCGACACAGATACGCAGTATTTT. Amino acids: CASTGGTSDTDTQYF.

This clonotype was observed a few times. The genes are TRBV6-5 and TRBJ2-5; D gene ambiguous. CDR1 and CDR2 from the germline V gene are MNHEY and SVGAGI. The CDR3 runs to 14 residues. Between the trimmed V and J ends, which lost 6 bases and 1 base, there was a span of 12 bases. The CDR3 loop reads CASSRGRIQETQYF. CDR3 in DNA: TGTGCCAGCAGCCGCGGACGGATCCAAGAGACCCAGTACTTC.

This clonotype has only a few counts. The V and J genes are TRBV20-1 and TRBJ2-5, with 7 nucleotides matching TRBD2. The ends lost 1 base at V and 5 bases at J; junction bases unmatched: 4. The CDR3 spans 13 residues. Germline V gene data show CDR1 as DFQATT and CDR2 as SNEGSKA (reference sequence). In DNA form, the CDR3 reads TGCAGTGCTAGAGCTAGCGGTCGGGAGACCCAGTACTTC. Protein sequence: CSARASGRETQYF.

In DNA, the CDR3 is TGTGCCAGCAGTCTTTGGCAAACTCTGGACAGGGTGGAGGGCTACACCTTC. The encoded protein is CASSLWQTLDRVEGYTF. The J gene is TRBJ1-2, the V gene TRBV28, with 8 positions matching TRBD1. Looked up from germline, CDR1 is MDHEN and CDR2 is SYDVKM. The V segment lost 5 bases and the J segment 8 bases; nucleotides outside the gene matches: 19. The CDR3 sequence is 17 residues long.

The V and J genes are TRBV27 and TRBJ2-7; D possibly corresponds to TRBD2 (5 bases). In germline, CDR1 is MNHEY, CDR2 SMNVEV (reference sequence). The CDR3 contains 15 residues. Trimming cost V 6 bases and J 2 bases, with 17 bases left between them. The CDR3 region has the DNA TGTGCCAGCAGGGGCCGGGCTAGCCCCACCTACGAGCAGTACTTC. Its protein product is CASRGRASPTYEQYF.